The 23 T cell receptor beta chains in this list originate from one sample, sequenced in a study of blood T cells in healthy people across ages. The authors ran a second PCR of roughly 7 to 11 cycles using a sample-barcoded 5' primer and a J-beta primer mix. MiXCR was run by TCRdb on the 5' RACE reads, yielding one entry per CDR3 protein. The sample consists of 1,100,000 or so distinct CDR3 sequences, 45% of them appearing once. Input material: blood. These TCRs come from an older woman in good health.

J is TRBJ2-7 and V is TRBV11-3; D remains unclear. The CDR3 consists of 13 residues. Germline V gives CDR1 SGHNT, CDR2 YENEEA. Trimming pared 0 bases from V and 4 bases from J, leaving 7 bases between. Written as DNA, the CDR3 is TGTGCCAGCAGCTTAGATTCGGAGTACGAGCAGTACTTC. Translated: CASSLDSEYEQYF.

This sequence joins TRBV11-1 and TRBJ2-5; D might be TRBD1 or TRBD2, each matching 6 bases. The germline V and J ends were trimmed by 5 bases and 11 bases, with 21 bases remaining between them. The germline V gene encodes CDR1 SGHAT and CDR2 FQDESV (reference sequence). The CDR3 contains 14 residues. The chain's CDR3 is CASSLGGLKNEQYF. The CDR3 bases are TGTGCCAGCAGCCTAGGGGGACTCAAGAATGAGCAGTACTTC.

This chain connects TRBV24-1 to TRBJ2-1; 7 bases map to TRBD1. Germline loops: CDR1 KGHDR, CDR2 SFDVKD. V dropped 1 base and J dropped 8; count of bases not matched to a gene: 10. The CDR3 loop spans 16 amino acids. CDR3 loop: CATSDLEGRGQDEQFF. The CDR3 DNA reads TGTGCCACCAGTGATTTAGAGGGAAGGGGGCAGGATGAGCAGTTCTTC.

This sequence joins TRBV7-8 and TRBJ2-3; D gene ambiguous. This CDR3 has 13 residues. The V end was cut by 4 bases, the J end by 5 bases, with 10 bases between. Germline V gene data show CDR1 as SGHVS and CDR2 as FQNEAQ. The CDR3 DNA reads as TGTGCCAGCAGCTACCCCAGTAGAGATACGCAGTATTTT. Its protein product is CASSYPSRDTQYF.

The J gene is TRBJ2-3, the V gene TRBV20-1; the D is unclear. Deletions cut 0 bases from V and 0 bases from J, with 13 bases between. This CDR3 spans 16 amino acids. CDR1 and CDR2 (germline): DFQATT, SNEGSKA (reference sequence). The CDR3 nucleotides read TGCAGTGCTAGAGACTACATGAGAGCTAGCACAGATACGCAGTATTTT. Its protein is CSARDYMRASTDTQYF.

The rearrangement links TRBV20-1 to TRBJ1-5, with D possibly being TRBD1 (6 bases). V shed 5 bases and J shed 3 bases, with 14 bases lying between them. Germline CDR1 DFQATT, CDR2 SNEGSKA (reference sequence). There are 14 residues in the CDR3. CDR3 loop: CSAHKGGNNQPQHF. DNA of the CDR3: TGCAGTGCTCATAAGGGGGGAAACAATCAGCCCCAGCATTTT.

This clonotype showed up just once. V usage is TRBV6-6 and J usage is TRBJ2-7, with 7 bases identical to TRBD2. The CDR3 has 15 amino acids. CDR1 MNHNY and CDR2 SVGAGI come from the germline V gene (reference sequence). The J segment lost 9 bases and the V segment lost 3 bases, leaving 14 bases of the junction unmatched. This CDR3 is CASSYSGGRGPRQYF. The CDR3 nucleotides are TGTGCCAGCAGTTATTCAGGTGGGAGGGGACCTCGGCAGTACTTC.

CDR3 nucleotides: TGTGCCACCCATGGGGTCTACAAGCAGTACTTC. Translated, it gives CATHGVYKQYF. The chain is built from TRBV6-5 and TRBJ2-5; D remains ambiguous. Germline CDR1 reads MNHEY; CDR2 reads SVGAGI. The CDR3 covers 11 residues. V was clipped by 10 bases and J by 11 bases, with 17 bases between them.

This clonotype occurred a few times. V usage is TRBV19 and J usage is TRBJ2-3; D is perhaps TRBD1 or TRBD2 (6 bases each). The V end lost 10 bases, the J end lost 3 bases, and 23 bases lay between the germline ends. Germline CDR1 is LNHDA and CDR2 is SQIVND (reference sequence). The CDR3 runs to 16 residues. The CDR3 bases are TGTGCCACTTCGGCGGGGCAGGGGCTAAAAACAGATACGCAGTATTTT. It yields the protein CATSAGQGLKTDTQYF.

This clonotype has only a few counts. The rearrangement uses TRBV27 and TRBJ2-5; D remains unclear. The CDR3 contains 14 residues. Germline loops: CDR1 MNHEY, CDR2 SMNVEV (reference sequence). V was trimmed by 2 bases and J by 4 bases, leaving 11 bases between them. The DNA for the CDR3 is TGTGCCAGCAGTTTAAACCAAAACCGAGAGACCCAGTACTTC. It translates to CASSLNQNRETQYF.

This clonotype was counted between two and nine times. The chain combines TRBV6-1 with TRBJ1-5; D gene uncertain. CDR1 and CDR2 from the germline V gene are MNHNS and SASEGT. CDR3 length: 13 amino acids. The V gene lost 8 bases and the J gene lost 3 bases, with 11 bases spanning the gap. In DNA, the CDR3 is TGTGCCAGCCTTATAGCACTCAATCAGCCCCAGCATTTT. The encoded protein is CASLIALNQPQHF.

In the case of this clonotype: The junction departs from germline at one end; a sequencing error may be responsible. This chain connects TRBV28 to TRBJ2-7; 7 bases are a match to TRBD2. The CDR3 is 13 residues long. Germline CDR1 and CDR2: MDHEN and SYDVKM. CDR3 DNA sequence: TGTGCCAGCAGCGGACTAGTTAACTACGAGCTGTACTTC. Translation gives CASSGLVNYELYF.

The chain carries TRBV28 and TRBJ2-7; a possible D gene is TRBD2 (6 bases). Trimming stripped 7 bases from V and 3 bases from J, with 19 bases between. CDR3 length: 15 residues. Germline-derived CDR1 and CDR2 are MDHEN and SYDVKM. The CDR3 reads CASTEVGTPSYEQYF. Written as DNA, the CDR3 is TGTGCCAGCACCGAGGTCGGGACTCCAAGCTACGAGCAGTACTTC.

The CDR3 nucleotides read TGTGCCAGCAGGGAGGGTGGATCAGGAGATACGCAGTATTTT. The encoded protein is CASREGGSGDTQYF. The chain is built from TRBV2 and TRBJ2-3, with D perhaps TRBD2 (6 bases). In germline, CDR1 is SNHLY, CDR2 FYNNEI. This CDR3 is built from 14 residues. Trimming stripped 6 bases from V and 5 bases from J, with 15 bases between.

This clonotype was detected once. DNA of the CDR3: TGTGCCAGCAGTTCCCGGCTAGCGGGAGACTACAATGAGCAGTTCTTC. Amino acid sequence: CASSSRLAGDYNEQFF. The chain couples TRBV28 to TRBJ2-1; 10 bases are a match to TRBD2. Germline-derived CDR1 and CDR2 are MDHEN and SYDVKM. CDR3 length equals 16 residues. J was trimmed by 3 bases and V by 4 bases; bases with no gene match: 6.

This clonotype was counted only a few times. The rearrangement links TRBV5-1 to TRBJ1-1, with D hard to call. The CDR3 is 13 amino acids. Germline V CDR1 and CDR2: SGHRS, YFSETQ. V was trimmed by 5 bases and J by 1 base, leaving 9 bases between them. The CDR3 DNA reads as TGCGCCAGCAGGCAGACCGCGAACACTGAAGCTTTCTTT. This sequence encodes CASRQTANTEAFF.

J is TRBJ2-3 and V is TRBV20-1, with 9 positions matching TRBD2. V gave up 7 bases and J gave up 2 bases; unmatched junction bases: 4. CDR1 DFQATT and CDR2 SNEGSKA come from the germline V gene (reference sequence). The CDR3 runs to 13 residues. CDR3 coding DNA: TGCAGTGGACTAGCGGAGAACACAGATACGCAGTATTTT. The encoded protein is CSGLAENTDTQYF.

V and J are TRBV18 and TRBJ1-1, with TRBD1 matching 8 bases. Trimming at V came to 2 bases and at J to 0 bases, leaving 2 bases not matched to a gene. CDR1 and CDR2 from the germline V gene are KGHSH and LQKENI. The CDR3 totals 15 residues. The CDR3 DNA sequence: TGTGCCAGCTCACCAGACAGGGGTTTGAACACTGAAGCTTTCTTT. This gives the protein CASSPDRGLNTEAFF.

Note on this clonotype: Given the absence of the conserved phenylalanine or tryptophan at the CDR3 end, a read error is likely. The chain combines TRBV27 with TRBJ2-5; TRBD2 matches 14 bases. Germline CDR1 reads MNHEY; CDR2 reads SMNVEV (reference sequence). V gave up 5 bases and J gave up 11 bases; unmatched junction bases: 10. This CDR3 is built from 15 residues. DNA of the CDR3: TGTGCCAGCAGTCTCGGGACTAGCGGGAGTACGGAGCAGTACTAC. This encodes CASSLGTSGSTEQYY.

The CDR3 spells CSAINPGTYLHEQYF. CDR3 coding DNA: TGCAGTGCGATAAACCCCGGGACCTACCTCCACGAGCAGTACTTC. The chain is built from TRBV20-1 and TRBJ2-7; D assignment may be TRBD1 or TRBD2 (5 bases each). Germline CDR1 reads DFQATT; CDR2 reads SNEGSKA (reference sequence). V was shortened by 6 bases and J by 5 bases, with 23 bases between the two germline ends. CDR3 length: 15 residues.

The chain joins TRBV5-1 to TRBJ2-3; 8 bases line up with TRBD1. Trimming took 8 bases from V and 3 from J; bases not matched to a gene: 8. This CDR3 has 14 residues. Looked up from germline, CDR1 is SGHRS and CDR2 is YFSETQ. CDR3 sequence reads: CASKRTGFTDTQYF. CDR3 nucleotides: TGCGCCAGTAAGAGGACAGGGTTTACAGATACGCAGTATTTT.

The chain employs TRBV20-1 and TRBJ2-7, with D possibly TRBD2 on 6 matching bases. The germline V gene has CDR1 DFQATT and CDR2 SNEGSKA (reference sequence). The CDR3 has 14 residues. The germline V and J ends were trimmed by 6 bases and 0 bases, with 15 bases remaining between them. CDR3 DNA: TGCAGTGCGCCTCGTAGCGGCCCCTCCTACGAGCAGTACTTC. Its translation is CSAPRSGPSYEQYF.

The chain carries TRBV12-3 or TRBV12-4 and TRBJ2-5, with TRBD2 matching 7 bases. V shed 6 bases, J shed 5 bases, and the junction held 12 bases outside the gene matches. The CDR3 has 15 amino acids. CDR3 sequence: CASSWGSGLGETQYF. Written as DNA, the CDR3 is TGTGCCAGCAGCTGGGGTAGCGGGCTTGGGGAGACCCAGTACTTC.